The 24 T cell receptor beta chains given below trace back to one sample, sequenced in a study of blood T cell repertoires in COVID-19. This table comes from immunoSEQ multiplex PCR, and its TCRdb copy is limited to in-frame clones, with some not included. The sample has tens of thousands of clones, around nine tenths seen once. Sequencing was done on a sample of peripheral blood. The receptors were sampled from a woman aged 50 to 60 with COVID-19, enrolled during active disease.

The gene calls are TRBV4-2 and TRBJ2-2; no clear D gene. V gave up 0 bases and J gave up 8 bases, with 22 bases separating them. Germline-derived CDR1 and CDR2 are LGHNA and YNFKEQ. CDR3 length equals 18 residues. This CDR3 is CASSQDLLGPPAGGELFF. As DNA, the CDR3 is TGTGCCAGCAGCCAAGATCTTTTAGGTCCACCCGCCGGGGGGGAGCTGTTTTTT.

The rearrangement links TRBV19 to TRBJ2-7; tentatively, D is TRBD2 (6 bases). Germline V gene data show CDR1 as LNHDA and CDR2 as SQIVND (reference sequence). Trimming took 5 bases from V and 2 from J, leaving 13 bases between them. This CDR3 is 14 amino acids long. CDR3 sequence reads: CASSPRGNPYEQYF. Here the CDR3 DNA reads TGTGCCAGTAGTCCCCGGGGGAATCCCTACGAGCAGTACTTC.

This chain uses TRBV4-1 with TRBJ1-4, with 7 bases lining up with TRBD1. With V trimmed by 3 bases and J by 2 bases, 9 bases remained unmatched. CDR1 is MGHRA, CDR2 YSYEKL, per germline. The CDR3 is 17 amino acids. CDR3 DNA: TGCGCCAGCAGCCAGCCTCTTAGGGGGCCCACTAATGAAAAACTGTTTTTT. It codes for CASSQPLRGPTNEKLFF.

The rearrangement links TRBV14 to TRBJ2-2, with D possibly TRBD1 on 5 matching bases. The V gene's germline CDR1 is SGHDN and CDR2 FVKESK. Trimming removed 2 bases from V and 0 bases from J, with 7 bases in between. The CDR3 is 15 residues long. CDR3 DNA: TGTGCCAGCAGCCAAACACAGGCGAACACCGGGGAGCTGTTTTTT. This translates into CASSQTQANTGELFF. The full variable domain, completed using reference TRBV14 and TRBJ2-2, is EAGVTQFPSHSVIEKGQTVTLRCDPISGHDNLYWYRRVMGKEIKFLLHFVKESKQDESGMPNNRFLAERTGGTYSTLKVQPAELEDSGVYFCASSQTQANTGELFFGEGSRLTVL.

The chain employs TRBV5-5 and TRBJ1-1; the D is unclear. The CDR3 runs 15 residues. The ends were cut back, 8 bases at V and 0 bases at J, with 17 bases in the middle. Per the germline V gene, CDR1 is SGHKS and CDR2 is YYEKEE (reference sequence). Here the CDR3 reads CASLPGHNLNTEAFF. CDR3 DNA: TGTGCCAGTCTCCCCGGTCATAACCTGAACACTGAAGCTTTCTTT.

This clone was counted once. This rearrangement joins TRBV2 to TRBJ2-5; maybe TRBD2 (6 bases). The CDR3 sequence is 15 residues long. Germline CDR1 is SNHLY and CDR2 is FYNNEI. Trimming stripped 1 base from V and 8 bases from J, with 17 bases between. The CDR3 reads CASSEEVRDVATQYF. CDR3 nucleotide sequence: TGTGCCAGCAGTGAAGAGGTGCGGGACGTAGCTACCCAGTACTTC.

The chain links TRBV3-1 (or the pseudogene TRBV3-2) to TRBJ2-1; TRBD1 agrees at 9 bases. Trimming took 0 bases from V and 9 from J; bases not matched to a gene: 6. Germline loops: CDR1 LGHDT, CDR2 YNNKEL (reference sequence). CDR3 length: 15 amino acids. The CDR3 region is CASSQDMGTGREQFF. The CDR3 nucleotides read TGTGCCAGCAGCCAAGATATGGGGACAGGGCGTGAGCAGTTCTTC.

J is TRBJ2-3 and V is TRBV11-2, with D possibly matching TRBD1 (6 bases). CDR1 is SGHAT, CDR2 FQNNGV, per germline. CDR3 length: 13 amino acids. The V and J ends lost 7 bases and 1 base respectively, with 9 bases between them. The CDR3, as DNA: TGTGCCAGCACCAACAGGGGCACAGATACGCAGTATTTT. This codes for CASTNRGTDTQYF.

The chain has TRBV3-1 (or the pseudogene TRBV3-2) and TRBJ2-3, with 8 bases fitting TRBD2. In germline, CDR1 is LGHDT, CDR2 YNNKEL (reference sequence). CDR3 length: 16 residues. V shed 4 bases and J 3 bases; nucleotides not matched to a gene: 9. This chain's CDR3 is CASSPPSGRATDTQYF. CDR3 DNA: TGTGCCAGCAGCCCCCCTTCCGGGAGGGCAACAGATACGCAGTATTTT.

This sequence joins TRBV28 and TRBJ2-7, with TRBD2 as a possible D gene (5 bases). Germline V gene lookup returns CDR1 MDHEN and CDR2 SYDVKM. The length of the CDR3 is 14 residues. The V gene lost 3 bases and the J gene lost 6 bases, with 15 bases spanning the gap. DNA of the CDR3: TGTGCCAGCAGTTTCCGTTTGTTGGGGAGCGAGCAGTACTTC. The encoded protein is CASSFRLLGSEQYF.

The chain uses TRBV27 and TRBJ1-1, with 10 bases identical to TRBD1. There are 13 residues in the CDR3. V lost 7 bases to trimming and J lost 4 bases; unmatched junction nucleotides: 3. Germline CDR1 is MNHEY and CDR2 is SMNVEV (reference sequence). The CDR3 loop is CASIRTGGTEAFF. CDR3 DNA: TGTGCCAGCATAAGGACAGGGGGCACTGAAGCTTTCTTT.

The chain recombines TRBV7-8 with TRBJ2-1; 8 nucleotides line up with TRBD2. The germline CDR1 and CDR2 sequences are SGHVS and FQNEAQ. This CDR3 region has 14 residues. J lost 12 bases, V lost 2 bases, and 9 bases had no gene match. CDR3 sequence reads: CASSLRTSLIGQFF. CDR3 nucleotide sequence: TGTGCCAGCAGCTTAAGGACTAGCTTAATAGGGCAGTTCTTC.

V gene TRBV11-2 combines with J gene TRBJ2-7; TRBD2 matches 8 bases. Trimming took 7 bases from V and 2 from J; bases not matched to a gene: 10. CDR3 size: 15 residues. Germline CDR1 SGHAT, CDR2 FQNNGV. CDR3 sequence (DNA): TGTGCCAGCACCACTTCGGGGGGGCAGGCCTACGAGCAGTACTTC. Protein: CASTTSGGQAYEQYF.

The V gene is TRBV2, the J gene TRBJ2-3; TRBD1 matches at 8 bases. The germline gives CDR1 SNHLY, CDR2 FYNNEI. The CDR3 runs 14 residues. The trim removed 5 bases at V and 3 bases at J, leaving 4 bases unmatched. CDR3 coding DNA: TGTGCCAGCAGTCTCGACAGGGGTACAGATACGCAGTATTTT. Protein: CASSLDRGTDTQYF.

This clone was detected once. The chain combines TRBV5-1 with TRBJ2-1; 9 nucleotides match TRBD2. Germline V lookup: CDR1 SGHRS, CDR2 YFSETQ. The CDR3 loop spans 15 amino acids. Germline trimming cut 1 base from V and 4 bases from J; bases unmatched to any gene: 3. The DNA for the CDR3 is TGCGCCAGCAGCTTGAAGACTAGCGGTTACAATGAGCAGTTCTTC. Protein: CASSLKTSGYNEQFF.

This chain connects TRBV7-2 to TRBJ2-2; possibly TRBD1 for D (6 bases). Trimming removed 5 bases at V and 1 base at J, with 11 bases between. This CDR3 has 15 amino acids. CDR1 and CDR2 (germline): SGHTA, FQGNSA. The CDR3 DNA follows: TGTGCCAGCAGCCCGGGACAACAGAACACCGGGGAGCTGTTTTTT. This gives the protein CASSPGQQNTGELFF.

The chain carries TRBV3-1 (or the pseudogene TRBV3-2) and TRBJ2-3; 14 bases fit TRBD2. This CDR3 has 16 residues. Germline lookup yields CDR1 LGHDT and CDR2 YNNKEL (reference sequence). V lost 4 bases to trimming and J lost 8 bases; unmatched junction nucleotides: 8. The CDR3 DNA reads as TGTGCCAGCAGCCGGGGACTAGCGGGAGTCGTCGGTACGCAGTATTTT. It yields the protein CASSRGLAGVVGTQYF.

The chain combines TRBV11-2 with TRBJ2-1; 9 nucleotides agree with TRBD2. Germline V gives CDR1 SGHAT, CDR2 FQNNGV. This CDR3 has 15 amino acids. The ends lost 6 bases at V and 8 bases at J; junction bases unmatched: 11. DNA for the CDR3: TGTGCCAGCAGTCTTCGAGGACTAGCGTTAGATGAGCAGTTCTTC. Translation gives CASSLRGLALDEQFF. Full variable domain (missing parts from reference TRBV11-2 and TRBJ2-1): EAGVAQSPRYKIIEKRQSVAFWCNPISGHATLYWYQQILGQGPKLLIQFQNNGVVDDSQLPKDRFSAERLKGVDSTLKIQPAKLEDSAVYLCASSLRGLALDEQFFGPGTRLTVL.

The chain links TRBV11-2 to TRBJ2-2, with D possibly TRBD1 on 5 matching bases. CDR3 length equals 14 residues. Germline values: CDR1 SGHAT, CDR2 FQNNGV. The V end lost 0 bases, the J end lost 7 bases, and 9 bases lay between the germline ends. CDR3 DNA: TGTGCCAGCAGCTTAGAAGGGGTTAACGGGGAGCTGTTTTTT. Translating gives CASSLEGVNGELFF.

The genes are TRBV14 and TRBJ2-1; D may be TRBD1 (6 bases). This CDR3 comprises 19 residues. The V gene lost 2 bases and the J gene lost 6 bases, with 26 bases spanning the gap. Germline V lookup: CDR1 SGHDN, CDR2 FVKESK. The CDR3 nucleotides are TGTGCCAGCAGCCAACAGGGGTACCCTAGCCCAAGCTTTTTCAATGAGCAGTTCTTC. This translates into CASSQQGYPSPSFFNEQFF.

This clone came up a few times. The chain couples TRBV11-3 to TRBJ2-5; D remains unclear. The CDR3 extends over 15 amino acids. The germline V and J ends were trimmed by 1 base and 0 bases, with 9 bases remaining between them. Germline V gene lookup returns CDR1 SGHNT and CDR2 YENEEA. The CDR3 sequence is CASSLGRSYQETQYF. The CDR3 region has the DNA TGTGCCAGCAGCTTAGGCAGATCGTACCAAGAGACCCAGTACTTC.

The V call is TRBV5-4, the J call TRBJ2-7; 11 positions agree with TRBD2. The CDR3 contains 15 residues. Looked up from germline, CDR1 is SGHNT and CDR2 is YYREEE (reference sequence). J was trimmed by 3 bases and V by 3 bases; bases with no gene match: 5. The chain's CDR3 is CASSSLAGGLYEQYF. The DNA of the CDR3 is TGTGCCAGCAGCTCGTTAGCGGGAGGGCTCTACGAGCAGTACTTC.

The gene calls are TRBV18 and TRBJ2-5, with D possibly being TRBD2 (6 bases). The CDR3 totals 17 residues. CDR1 is KGHSH, CDR2 LQKENI, per germline. Trimming took off 3 bases at V and 1 base at J, with 18 bases between the two ends. This CDR3 reads CASSPETPGTRQETQYF. CDR3 in DNA: TGTGCCAGCTCACCTGAAACTCCCGGGACTCGCCAAGAGACCCAGTACTTC.

This clone was seen a handful of times. The V and J genes are TRBV9 and TRBJ2-5; 12 bases are a match to TRBD2. Germline V lookup: CDR1 SGDLS, CDR2 YYNGEE. Unmatched junction bases numbered 8, after V lost 0 bases and J lost 2 bases. The CDR3 spans 18 residues. For the CDR3, the DNA is TGTGCCAGCAGCGTAGCAACTAGCGGGAGGACACATCAAGAGACCCAGTACTTC. Its translation: CASSVATSGRTHQETQYF.